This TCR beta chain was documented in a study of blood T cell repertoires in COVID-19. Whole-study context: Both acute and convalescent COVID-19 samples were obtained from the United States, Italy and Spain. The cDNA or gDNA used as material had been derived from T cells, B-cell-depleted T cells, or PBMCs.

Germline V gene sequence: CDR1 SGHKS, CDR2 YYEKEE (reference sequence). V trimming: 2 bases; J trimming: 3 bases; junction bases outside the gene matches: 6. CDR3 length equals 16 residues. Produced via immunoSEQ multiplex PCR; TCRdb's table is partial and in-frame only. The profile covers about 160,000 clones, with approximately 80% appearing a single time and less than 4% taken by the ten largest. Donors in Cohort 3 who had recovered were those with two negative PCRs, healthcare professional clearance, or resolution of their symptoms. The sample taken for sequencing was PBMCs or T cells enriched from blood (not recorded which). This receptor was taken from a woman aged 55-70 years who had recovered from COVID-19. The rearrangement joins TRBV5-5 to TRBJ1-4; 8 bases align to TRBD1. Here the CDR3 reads CASSFGQGHANEKLFF. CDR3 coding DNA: TGTGCCAGCAGCTTCGGACAGGGCCATGCTAATGAAAAACTGTTTTTT.